Listed below are T cell receptor beta chains from one sample, sequenced in a study of blood T cell repertoires in COVID-19. Repertoires were generated with immunoSEQ multiplex PCR, while TCRdb's copy carries only in-frame clones and drops some. This repertoire shows over 25,000 clones, approximately 89% found once; its top ten account for under 4.5%. The sequenced sample consisted of peripheral blood. The receptors shown here come from a man in his sixties with acute or convalescent COVID-19. Each CDR3 is given with its conserved first and last residue. The D gene is left open where the match is weak. A row's size may be missing; if present it is once, few, many or a size class.

j_gene: TRBJ1-2
d_gene: TRBD1
abundance: .
v_gene: TRBV6-5
CDR3aa: CASSFGSGGDGGYTF
CDR3nt: TGTGCCAGCAGCTTTGGCTCAGGGGGCGATGGTGGCTACACCTTC

j_gene: TRBJ2-5
d_gene: TRBD1
abundance: .
v_gene: TRBV3-1/TRBV3-2
CDR3aa: CASSQDPRGQETQYF
CDR3nt: TGTGCCAGCAGCCAAGACCCCAGGGGGCAAGAGACCCAGTACTTC

j_gene: TRBJ2-3
d_gene: .
abundance: .
v_gene: TRBV15
CDR3aa: CATSRGHGREEGDTQYF
CDR3nt: TGTGCCACCAGCAGAGGGCACGGGAGAGAAGAAGGAGATACGCAGTATTTT

j_gene: TRBJ2-2
d_gene: TRBD2
abundance: .
v_gene: TRBV5-1
CDR3aa: CASSLALAGVGELFF
CDR3nt: TGCGCCAGCAGCTTAGCTCTAGCGGGAGTCGGGGAGCTGTTTTTT

j_gene: TRBJ2-2
d_gene: TRBD2
abundance: .
v_gene: TRBV19
CDR3aa: CASSTSGTYTGELFF
CDR3nt: TGTGCCAGTAGTACTAGCGGGACCTACACCGGGGAGCTGTTTTTT

j_gene: TRBJ1-3
d_gene: TRBD1
abundance: few
v_gene: TRBV11-2
CDR3aa: CASSSTALRDRLSGNTIYF
CDR3nt: TGTGCCAGCAGCTCAACGGCCCTCCGGGACAGGCTCTCTGGAAACACCATATATTTT

j_gene: TRBJ1-5
d_gene: .
abundance: .
v_gene: TRBV19
CDR3aa: CASSIRSPWGEPQHF
CDR3nt: TGTGCCAGTAGTATTCGGTCCCCTTGGGGGGAGCCCCAGCATTTT

j_gene: TRBJ2-7
d_gene: TRBD1
abundance: few
v_gene: TRBV5-1
CDR3aa: CASSLVGTGNFGYEQYF
CDR3nt: TGCGCCAGCAGCTTGGTTGGGACAGGGAATTTCGGCTACGAGCAGTACTTC

j_gene: TRBJ2-3
d_gene: TRBD2
abundance: .
v_gene: TRBV5-1
CDR3aa: CASSLGLAGGFTDTQYF
CDR3nt: TGCGCCAGCAGCTTGGGACTAGCGGGAGGGTTCACAGATACGCAGTATTTT

j_gene: TRBJ2-3
d_gene: TRBD2
abundance: .
v_gene: TRBV20-1
CDR3aa: CSASQREGSFLDTQYF
CDR3nt: TGCAGTGCTAGTCAGCGGGAGGGTTCATTTTTGGATACGCAGTATTTT

j_gene: TRBJ2-1
d_gene: .
abundance: .
v_gene: TRBV24-1
CDR3aa: CATSDGAMAEQFF
CDR3nt: TGTGCCACCAGTGATGGGGCCATGGCTGAGCAGTTCTTC

j_gene: TRBJ2-1
d_gene: .
abundance: large
v_gene: TRBV7-9
CDR3aa: CASSRGGVNEQFF
CDR3nt: TGTGCCAGCAGTCGAGGGGGGGTAAATGAGCAGTTCTTC

j_gene: TRBJ1-5
d_gene: .
abundance: once
v_gene: TRBV7-9
CDR3aa: CASSEGLSNQPQHF
CDR3nt: TGTGCCAGCAGCGAGGGATTAAGCAATCAGCCCCAGCATTTT

j_gene: TRBJ2-3
d_gene: TRBD2
abundance: .
v_gene: TRBV10-3
CDR3aa: CAITSPGTKFRDTQYF
CDR3nt: TGTGCCATCACCAGTCCCGGGACTAAGTTCAGGGATACGCAGTATTTT

j_gene: TRBJ1-4
d_gene: .
abundance: .
v_gene: TRBV27
CDR3aa: CASSRMRARQGGEKLFF
CDR3nt: TGTGCCAGCAGTAGGATGAGAGCAAGGCAGGGAGGCGAAAAACTGTTTTTT

j_gene: TRBJ1-2
d_gene: .
abundance: .
v_gene: TRBV2
CDR3aa: CASSAGTNYGYTF
CDR3nt: TGTGCCAGCAGTGCAGGCACTAACTATGGCTACACCTTC

j_gene: TRBJ1-2
d_gene: .
abundance: .
v_gene: TRBV18
CDR3aa: CASSPQGEGYTF
CDR3nt: TGTGCCAGCTCACCACAAGGGGAAGGCTACACCTTC

j_gene: TRBJ1-2
d_gene: .
abundance: .
v_gene: TRBV4-1
CDR3aa: CASSQDLQVHNYGYTF
CDR3nt: TGCGCCAGCAGCCAAGATCTGCAGGTCCATAACTATGGCTACACCTTC

j_gene: TRBJ1-5
d_gene: TRBD1
abundance: .
v_gene: TRBV5-8
CDR3aa: CASSLERGPQPQHF
CDR3nt: TGTGCCAGCAGCTTGGAGAGGGGGCCTCAGCCCCAGCATTTT

j_gene: TRBJ2-3
d_gene: TRBD2
abundance: .
v_gene: TRBV7-8
CDR3aa: CASSESGRESDTQYF
CDR3nt: TGTGCCAGCAGCGAGAGCGGGAGGGAGTCAGATACGCAGTATTTT

j_gene: TRBJ2-7
d_gene: TRBD1
abundance: .
v_gene: TRBV7-6
CDR3aa: CASSLKPQGAGEQYF
CDR3nt: TGTGCCAGCAGCTTAAAACCTCAGGGGGCGGGGGAGCAGTACTTC

j_gene: TRBJ1-1
d_gene: .
abundance: .
v_gene: TRBV13
CDR3aa: CASSLRVTSGNTEAFF
CDR3nt: TGTGCCAGCAGCTTACGCGTTACCAGCGGGAACACTGAAGCTTTCTTT

j_gene: TRBJ1-3
d_gene: .
abundance: .
v_gene: TRBV15
CDR3aa: CATKMGPGNTIYF
CDR3nt: TGTGCCACCAAGATGGGGCCTGGAAACACCATATATTTT